The sequence of this T cell receptor beta chain was determined in a study of tumor-infiltrating lymphocytes in primary liver carcinoma. The study extracted blood RNA from unsorted whole blood and also extracted germline DNA. At sampling, these chronic HBV carriers had received no treatment. TCR beta cDNA came from approximately 490 ng total RNA, primed with a constant-region primer. Researchers made the TCR beta libraries by running three nested multiplex PCR rounds with slightly modified ARM-PCR. Two initial PCR rounds of around 9 cycles each paired TRBV1-TRBV30 forward primers with a C-beta reverse primer. TCRdb independently ran MiXCR on the multiplex PCR reads; one entry per CDR3 protein. The data contain 300,000 to 350,000 distinct CDR3 sequences, around three fifths of them singletons. This clonotype has just a few counts. Per germline, CDR1 SGHDT and CDR2 YYEEEE. CDR3 length: 14 residues. Trimming removed 6 bases at V and 4 bases at J, with 16 bases between.

Sequencing was done on a sample of peripheral blood. The sequence was collected from a woman between 25 and 40 years old with primary liver carcinoma and hepatitis B virus infection. The J gene is TRBJ1-1, the V gene TRBV5-6, with no clear D. In DNA, the CDR3 is TGTGCCAGCACCTGGGGTTTCATGGGCACTGAAGCTTTCTTT. It is translated as CASTWGFMGTEAFF.